Sequencing of this TCR beta chain was carried out in a study of T cell repertoires in cytomegalovirus infection. Study at large: CMV epitopes that were recently identified and HLA-C-restricted were used alongside well-studied HLA-B-restricted ones. Matching HLA type and CMV infection were both indicated by public TCR beta signatures.

With regard to this clonotype: Antigen unknown.

Study-level findings and limits: The response measured ex vivo was dominated by TCR beta clonotypes (HLA-C-restricted and CMV-specific). Public TCR beta family frequency separated CMV-and-HLA carriers, including in an independent cohort.

TCRdb reprocessed the reads with MiXCR, giving one entry per CDR3 protein. The table records approximately 990,000 distinct CDR3 sequences, roughly 30% of them present only once. The germline V gene has CDR1 LGHDT and CDR2 YNNKEL (reference sequence). The CDR3 loop spans 13 amino acids. Deletions cut 0 bases from V and 6 bases from J, with 9 bases between. Specimen: cultured CD8+ T cells from PBMCs, collected from culture after CMV antigen stimulation. The sequence was collected from a human donor in good health (CMV status not recorded). Some clones in this sample may be carry-over from other donors' samples. The V call is TRBV3-1, the J call TRBJ2-7; no clear D. CDR3 residues: CASSQDRGAEQYV. In DNA form, the CDR3 reads TGTGCCAGCAGCCAAGATCGTGGAGCCGAGCAGTACGTC.